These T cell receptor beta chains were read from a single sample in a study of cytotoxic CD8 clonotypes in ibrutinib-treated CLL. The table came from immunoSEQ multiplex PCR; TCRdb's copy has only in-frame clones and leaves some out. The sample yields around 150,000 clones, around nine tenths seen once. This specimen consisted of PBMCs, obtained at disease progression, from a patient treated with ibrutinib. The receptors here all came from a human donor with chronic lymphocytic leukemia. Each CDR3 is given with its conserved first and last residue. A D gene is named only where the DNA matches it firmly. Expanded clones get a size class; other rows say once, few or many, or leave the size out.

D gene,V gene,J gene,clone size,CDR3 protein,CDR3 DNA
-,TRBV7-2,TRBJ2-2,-,CASSSRQVYITGELFF,TGTGCCAGCAGCTCGAGACAGGTATACATCACCGGGGAGCTGTTTTTT
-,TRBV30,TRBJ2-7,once,CAWSVSVSYEQYF,TGTGCCTGGAGTGTTTCAGTATCCTACGAGCAGTACTTC
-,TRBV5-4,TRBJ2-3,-,CASSRYTDTQYF,TGTGCCAGCAGCAGGTACACAGATACGCAGTATTTT
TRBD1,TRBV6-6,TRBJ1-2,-,CASSLTGGVYGYTF,TGTGCCAGCAGTCTAACAGGGGGCGTCTATGGCTACACCTTC
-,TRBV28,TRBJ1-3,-,CASSPHPRNTIYF,TGTGCCAGCAGTCCCCACCCCAGGAACACCATATATTTT
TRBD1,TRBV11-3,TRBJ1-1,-,CASSLAPGGVTEAFF,TGTGCCAGCAGCTTAGCCCCAGGGGGCGTCACTGAAGCTTTCTTT
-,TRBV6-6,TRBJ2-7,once,CASSFYAGATYEQYF,TGTGCCAGCAGTTTCTATGCAGGGGCCACCTACGAGCAGTACTTC
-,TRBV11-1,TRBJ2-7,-,CASSLREGEQYF,TGTGCCAGCAGCTTGAGGGAAGGCGAGCAGTACTTC
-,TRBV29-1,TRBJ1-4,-,CSVEDRRFPEKLFF,TGCAGCGTTGAAGATCGAAGGTTCCCTGAAAAACTGTTTTTT
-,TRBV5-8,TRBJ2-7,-,CASSRAGQSSYEQYF,TGTGCCAGCAGCAGGGCGGGACAGAGCTCCTACGAGCAGTACTTC
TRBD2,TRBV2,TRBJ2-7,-,CASSGSGSFSGQYF,TGTGCCAGCAGTGGTAGCGGGAGTTTTTCGGGGCAGTACTTC
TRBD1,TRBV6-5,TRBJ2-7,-,CASSAPGTAAYEQYF,TGTGCCAGCAGTGCACCCGGGACAGCAGCCTACGAGCAGTACTTC
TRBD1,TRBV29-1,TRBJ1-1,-,CSVNRGRNTEAFF,TGCAGCGTTAACAGGGGGCGGAACACTGAAGCTTTCTTT
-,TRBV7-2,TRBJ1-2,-,CASSWDKGDYGYTF,TGTGCCAGCAGCTGGGATAAGGGGGACTATGGCTACACCTTC
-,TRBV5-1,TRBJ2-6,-,CASSFTGPGANVLTF,TGCGCCAGCAGCTTTACAGGGCCCGGGGCCAACGTCCTGACTTTC
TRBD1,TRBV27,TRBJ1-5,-,CASSPWRQGVNQPQHF,TGTGCCAGCAGTCCCTGGCGACAGGGGGTTAATCAGCCCCAGCATTTT
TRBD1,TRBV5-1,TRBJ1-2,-,CASSPRQGAFGGYTF,TGCGCCAGCAGCCCGAGACAGGGGGCATTCGGTGGCTACACCTTC
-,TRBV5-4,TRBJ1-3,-,CASSSLDSGNTIYF,TGTGCCAGCAGCTCGTTGGACTCTGGAAACACCATATATTTT
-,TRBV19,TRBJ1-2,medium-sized,CASTADRYYGYTF,TGTGCCAGTACCGCGGACAGATACTATGGCTACACCTTC
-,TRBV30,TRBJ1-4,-,CAWSEQQGLNEKLFF,TGTGCCTGGAGTGAACAACAGGGATTGAATGAAAAACTGTTTTTT
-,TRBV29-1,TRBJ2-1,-,CSARDQLWGEQFF,TGCAGCGCCCGGGACCAGCTCTGGGGTGAGCAGTTCTTC
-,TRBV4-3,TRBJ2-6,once,CASSQDRGRVSGANVLTF,TGCGCCAGCAGCCAAGATCGGGGTCGGGTCTCTGGGGCCAACGTCCTGACTTTC
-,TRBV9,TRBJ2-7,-,CASSVEPGSDEQYF,TGTGCCAGCAGCGTAGAACCCGGGTCCGACGAGCAGTACTTC
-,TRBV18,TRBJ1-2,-,CASSFNNYGYTF,TGTGCCAGCTCATTTAATAACTATGGCTACACCTTC
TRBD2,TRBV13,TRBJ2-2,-,CASRDSGRGTGELFF,TGTGCCAGCAGGGATAGCGGGAGGGGCACCGGGGAGCTGTTTTTT
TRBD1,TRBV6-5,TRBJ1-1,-,CASSYWGQGMNTEAFF,TGTGCCAGCAGTTACTGGGGACAGGGAATGAACACTGAAGCTTTCTTT
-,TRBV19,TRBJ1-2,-,CASRMDIRGGYTF,TGTGCCAGTAGGATGGACATTCGCGGGGGCTACACCTTC
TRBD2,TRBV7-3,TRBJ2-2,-,CASSRRAGGRPGELFF,TGTGCCAGCAGCCGGCGAGCGGGAGGGCGGCCCGGGGAGCTGTTTTTT
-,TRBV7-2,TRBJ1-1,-,CASSTGPSGAEAFF,TGTGCCAGCAGCACCGGTCCCTCAGGGGCTGAAGCTTTCTTT
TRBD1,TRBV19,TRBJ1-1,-,CASSILQGGYTEAFF,TGTGCCAGTAGTATTCTCCAGGGGGGGTACACTGAAGCTTTCTTT
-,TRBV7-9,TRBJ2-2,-,CASRTPLTRVDTGELFF,TGTGCCAGCAGAACACCCCTGACTCGGGTAGACACCGGGGAGCTGTTTTTT
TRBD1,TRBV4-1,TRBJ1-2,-,CASSRTGGTGGYTF,TGCGCCAGCAGCCGAACAGGGGGCACCGGGGGCTACACCTTC
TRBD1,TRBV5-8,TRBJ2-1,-,CASSGGTGENNEQFF,TGTGCCAGCAGCGGAGGGACAGGGGAAAACAATGAGCAGTTCTTC
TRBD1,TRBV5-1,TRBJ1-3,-,CASSLNLLGQTISGNTIYF,TGCGCCAGCAGCTTGAATTTATTGGGACAGACTATCTCTGGAAACACCATATATTTT
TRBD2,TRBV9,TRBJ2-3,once,CASSVGTSGRLSTDTQYF,TGTGCCAGCAGCGTAGGGACTAGCGGGAGGCTCAGCACAGATACGCAGTATTTT
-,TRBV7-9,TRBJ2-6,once,CASSLVGSGANVLTF,TGTGCCAGCAGCTTAGTAGGGTCTGGGGCCAACGTCCTGACTTTC
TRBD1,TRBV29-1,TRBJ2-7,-,CSALQGAREQYF,TGCAGCGCCCTACAGGGGGCGCGTGAGCAGTACTTC
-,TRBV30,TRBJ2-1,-,CAWSAGLYNEQFF,TGTGCCTGGAGTGCGGGGCTCTACAATGAGCAGTTCTTC
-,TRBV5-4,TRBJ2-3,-,CASSAKEITSTDTQYF,TGTGCCAGCAGCGCCAAAGAGATAACTAGCACAGATACGCAGTATTTT
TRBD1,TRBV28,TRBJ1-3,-,CASSLWGAGGKESTGNTIYF,TGTGCCAGCAGTTTATGGGGGGCAGGGGGGAAAGAGAGCACCGGAAACACCATATATTTT
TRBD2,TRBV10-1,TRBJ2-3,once,CASSWTSGGPTDTQYF,TGCGCCAGCAGTTGGACTAGCGGGGGCCCCACAGATACGCAGTATTTT
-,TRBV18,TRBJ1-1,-,CASSPLPVLNTEAFF,TGTGCCAGCTCACCATTACCGGTTTTGAACACTGAAGCTTTCTTT
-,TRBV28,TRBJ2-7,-,CASSFRWEGGSYEQYF,TGTGCCAGCAGTTTTAGATGGGAGGGGGGCTCCTACGAGCAGTACTTC
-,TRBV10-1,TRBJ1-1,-,CASSESTGVSTEAFF,TGCGCCAGCAGTGAGTCGACGGGGGTAAGCACTGAAGCTTTCTTT
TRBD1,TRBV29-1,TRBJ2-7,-,CSAGQGSYEQYF,TGCAGCGCAGGACAGGGATCTTACGAGCAGTACTTC
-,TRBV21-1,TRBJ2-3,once,CASSKGGLAESTDTQYF,TGTGCCAGCAGCAAGGGAGGACTAGCGGAAAGCACAGATACGCAGTATTTT
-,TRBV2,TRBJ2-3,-,CASKGDTQYF,TGTGCCAGCAAGGGAGATACGCAGTATTTT
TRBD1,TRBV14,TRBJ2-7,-,CASSQGTGTVQYF,TGTGCCAGCAGCCAAGGTACCGGGACAGTACAGTACTTC
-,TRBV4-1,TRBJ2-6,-,CASSQSGRDRANVLTF,TGCGCCAGCAGCCAAAGCGGGCGGGACCGGGCCAACGTCCTGACTTTC
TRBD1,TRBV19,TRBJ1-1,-,CASSFQTGVNTEAFF,TGTGCCAGTAGTTTTCAGACAGGGGTGAACACTGAAGCTTTCTTT
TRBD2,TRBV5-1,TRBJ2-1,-,CASSPQGTSSHEQFF,TGCGCCAGCAGCCCCCAGGGGACTAGCTCCCATGAGCAGTTCTTC
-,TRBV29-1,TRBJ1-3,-,CSVRGAAGNTIYF,TGCAGCGTTCGTGGGGCTGCTGGAAACACCATATATTTT
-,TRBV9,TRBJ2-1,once,CASSVGADPSNEQFF,TGTGCCAGCAGCGTAGGGGCAGACCCATCCAATGAGCAGTTCTTC
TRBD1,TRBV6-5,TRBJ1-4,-,CASSTGQARREKLFF,TGTGCCAGCAGCACCGGACAGGCTCGGCGTGAAAAACTGTTTTTT
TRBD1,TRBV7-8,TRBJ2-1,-,CASSHPDRGANEQFF,TGTGCCAGCAGCCACCCGGACAGGGGGGCGAATGAGCAGTTCTTC
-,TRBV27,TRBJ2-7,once,CASSLRGEGTYEQYF,TGTGCCAGCAGTCTTAGGGGGGAAGGGACCTACGAGCAGTACTTC
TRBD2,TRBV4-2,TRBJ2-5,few,CASSDAGEGIAGETQYF,TGTGCCAGCAGCGACGCGGGAGAGGGAATAGCCGGAGAGACCCAGTACTTC